This T cell receptor (beta chain) was captured in a study of T-cell reconstitution after alpha-beta-depleted transplantation in children. Study-wide points: Counts and diversity of T cells one year after transplant came mostly from newly produced T cells. Reportedly, alpha-beta T cells present about two months post-transplant originated from several hundred expanded clones of graft origin.

This CDR3 comprises 14 residues. V dropped 6 bases and J dropped 11 bases, with 23 bases sitting between them. For TCRbeta, the library was prepared with unique molecular identifiers. Each CDR3 protein gets one entry after TCRdb re-called the PCR reads with MiXCR. The repertoire holds 200,000 to 300,000 distinct CDR3 sequences, with about 26% as singletons. Regarding this clonotype: The antigen is undetermined. This may be a read error: a much more frequent sequence differs by one nucleotide.

The V and J genes are TRBV12-3 or TRBV12-4 and TRBJ2-7; weak D call: TRBD1 (7 bases). This TCR was recovered from a girl aged 2-9 years with Fanconi anemia, due to receive a stem cell transplant. Source: PBMCs, taken before TCRalphabeta/CD19-depleted stem cell transplant. The CDR3 reads CASRIRQGVGEEYF. Written as DNA, the CDR3 is TGTGCCAGCAGAATACGACAGGGTGTGGGGGAGGAGTACTTC.